The 4 T cell receptor beta chains below were found in one sample sequenced in a study of T cells in narcolepsy. Repertoires were generated with immunoSEQ multiplex PCR, while TCRdb's copy carries only in-frame clones and drops some. This sample has 25,000 to 35,000 clones; approximately 80% occur once, and the top ten carry about 1%. Sequencing was performed on CD45RA- memory CD4+ T cells from PBMCs. Source of these receptors: a human donor with narcolepsy.

This clone was found a few times. CDR3 amino acids: CAWSVGPRSYGYTF. Here the CDR3 DNA reads TGTGCCTGGAGTGTGGGCCCACGATCTTATGGCTACACCTTC. The rearrangement joins TRBV30 to TRBJ1-2; D is uncertain. CDR3 length: 14 residues. The germline CDR1 and CDR2 sequences are GTSNPN and SVGIG (reference sequence). V was clipped by 0 bases and J by 5 bases, with 13 bases between them. Based on the CDR3 plus reference TRBV30 and TRBJ1-2, the full variable domain is SQTIHQWPATLVQPVGSPLSLECTVEGTSNPNLYWYRQAAGRGLQLLFYSVGIGQISSEVPQNLSASRPQDRQFILSSKKLLLSDSGFYLCAWSVGPRSYGYTFGSGTRLTVV.

V and J are TRBV7-6 and TRBJ2-1; 11 bases match TRBD2. CDR3 length: 16 amino acids. Germline lookup yields CDR1 SGHVS and CDR2 FNYEAQ. V was pared by 0 bases and J by 8 bases, with 6 bases of the junction left unmatched. CDR3 bases: TGTGCCAGCAGCTTAGCGGCTAGCGGGAGGAAGGATGAGCAGTTCTTC. Its protein product is CASSLAASGRKDEQFF.

The V and J genes are TRBV27 and TRBJ1-1; D gene ambiguous. Trimming pared 5 bases from V and 4 bases from J, leaving 11 bases between. The CDR3 is made up of 13 amino acids. Germline V CDR1 and CDR2: MNHEY, SMNVEV (reference sequence). CDR3 DNA sequence: TGTGCCAGCAGTCCGCGGCGGGGCACTGAAGCTTTCTTT. This translates into CASSPRRGTEAFF.

The CDR3 nucleotides are TGTGCCAGCTCAGGACTCACAGCGTACAATGAGCAGTTCTTC. Translation: CASSGLTAYNEQFF. The chain uses TRBV11-2 and TRBJ2-1; a weak D match, TRBD2 (5 bases). CDR3 length equals 14 residues. Germline assignment: CDR1 SGHAT and CDR2 FQNNGV. V lost 8 bases and J 4 bases, leaving 15 bases between the germline ends.